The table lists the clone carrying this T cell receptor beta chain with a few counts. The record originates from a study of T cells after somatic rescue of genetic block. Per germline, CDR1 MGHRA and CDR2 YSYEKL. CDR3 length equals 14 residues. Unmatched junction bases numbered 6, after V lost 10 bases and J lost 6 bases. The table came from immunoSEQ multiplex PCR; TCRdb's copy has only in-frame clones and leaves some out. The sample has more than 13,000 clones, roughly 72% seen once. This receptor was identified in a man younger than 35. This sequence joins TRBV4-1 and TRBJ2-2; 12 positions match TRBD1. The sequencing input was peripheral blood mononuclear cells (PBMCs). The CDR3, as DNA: TGCGCCACCGCGGGACAGGGGGCGGCCGGGGAGCTGTTTTTT. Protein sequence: CATAGQGAAGELFF.